This T cell receptor beta chain was identified in a study of CD8+ T cells in alopecia areata. Study-wide background: The drug, oral tofacitinib, was given to treated patients at 5 to 10 mg twice daily.

cDNA serving as the sequencing template came from extracted, reverse transcribed RNA. Using immunoSEQ multiplex PCR, the repertoire was profiled, and TCRdb retains in-frame clones only, with some absent. This table holds a few hundred thousand clones, less than 50% found once. In the case of this clone: The antigen remains undetermined.

Study observations and caveats: Scalp and blood samples kept many expanded lesional clones throughout tofacitinib.

Described treatment: oral pan-JAK inhibitor, 5-10 mg twice daily. The input for sequencing was CD4+ T cells sorted from blood, taken around week 37, from a patient treated with tofacitinib. The sequence derives from a human donor with alopecia areata.

CDR3 bases: TGTGCCTCAGGGGCGTTAAACACTGAAGCTTTCTTT. Translating gives CASGALNTEAFF. The chain is built from TRBV28 and TRBJ1-1; maybe TRBD1 (6 bases). CDR1 MDHEN and CDR2 SYDVKM come from the germline V gene. This CDR3 is built from 12 residues. The germline V and J ends were trimmed by 11 bases and 2 bases, with 12 bases remaining between them.